Shown below are 5 T cell receptor beta chains from a single sample sequenced in a study of OX40 agonist ivuxolimab in advanced cancers. Libraries were prepared by immunoSEQ multiplex PCR; TCRdb keeps only in-frame clonotypes and omits some of them. The sample has roughly 80,000 clones, around 85% seen once. Sequencing used CD4+ or CD8+ T cells sorted from blood, obtained in a trial of the OX40 agonist ivuxolimab. Source of these receptors: an adult with an advanced solid tumor such as melanoma, head and neck, liver or kidney cancer.

The gene calls are TRBV6-1 and TRBJ2-2; D is perhaps TRBD1 or TRBD2 (5 bases each). Germline V CDR1 and CDR2: MNHNS, SASEGT. The CDR3 covers 13 residues. V was pared by 5 bases and J by 6 bases, with 10 bases between. The CDR3 is CASSFQGAGELFF. The DNA for the CDR3 is TGTGCCAGCAGTTTTCAGGGAGCCGGGGAGCTGTTTTTT.

V and J are TRBV2 and TRBJ1-1; 7 nucleotides agree with TRBD1. The germline gives CDR1 SNHLY, CDR2 FYNNEI. The CDR3 extends over 16 amino acids. J gave up 2 bases and V 0 bases, and 6 bases lay outside the gene matches. CDR3 bases: TGTGCCAGCAGTGAAGCGGGGACAGCGAGTAACACTGAAGCTTTCTTT. This translates into CASSEAGTASNTEAFF.

CDR3 sequence (DNA): TGTGCCAGCAGCTCTGATGGCCGACCCGGGACTAGCGCCAATGAGCAGTTCTTC. It specifies CASSSDGRPGTSANEQFF. This chain uses TRBV9 with TRBJ2-1, with 10 bases fitting TRBD2. The CDR3 length is 18 residues. Trimming at V came to 4 bases and at J to 6 bases, leaving 16 bases not matched to a gene. Per the germline V gene, CDR1 is SGDLS and CDR2 is YYNGEE.

This chain uses TRBV9 with TRBJ1-3; D remains ambiguous. V lost 4 bases, J lost 4 bases, and 18 bases lay in between. This CDR3 comprises 16 residues. Germline loops: CDR1 SGDLS, CDR2 YYNGEE. The CDR3 sequence is CASSPTPSSTGNTIYF. CDR3 nucleotide sequence: TGTGCCAGCAGCCCCACCCCCAGCTCGACAGGAAACACCATATATTTT.

The rearrangement links TRBV18 to TRBJ1-2; 11 bases align to TRBD1. With V trimmed by 2 bases and J by 3 bases, 5 bases remained unmatched. This CDR3 has 16 residues. Germline V gene lookup returns CDR1 KGHSH and CDR2 LQKENI. The chain's CDR3 is CASSPDGQGAYYGYTF. The CDR3 DNA reads as TGTGCCAGCTCACCAGACGGACAGGGGGCATACTATGGCTACACCTTC.